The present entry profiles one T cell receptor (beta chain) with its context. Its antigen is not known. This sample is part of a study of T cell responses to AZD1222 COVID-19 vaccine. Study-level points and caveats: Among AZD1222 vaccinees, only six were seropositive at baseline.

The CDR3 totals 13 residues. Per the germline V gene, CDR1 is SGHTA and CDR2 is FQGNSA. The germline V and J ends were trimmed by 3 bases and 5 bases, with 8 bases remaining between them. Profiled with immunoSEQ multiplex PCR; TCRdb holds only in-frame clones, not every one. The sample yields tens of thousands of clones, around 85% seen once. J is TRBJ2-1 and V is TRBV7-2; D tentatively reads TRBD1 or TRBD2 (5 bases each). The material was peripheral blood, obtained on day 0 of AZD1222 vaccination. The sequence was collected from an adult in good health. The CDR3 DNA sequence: TGTGCCAGCAGCTTGGGACGGCACAATGAGCAGTTCTTC. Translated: CASSLGRHNEQFF.